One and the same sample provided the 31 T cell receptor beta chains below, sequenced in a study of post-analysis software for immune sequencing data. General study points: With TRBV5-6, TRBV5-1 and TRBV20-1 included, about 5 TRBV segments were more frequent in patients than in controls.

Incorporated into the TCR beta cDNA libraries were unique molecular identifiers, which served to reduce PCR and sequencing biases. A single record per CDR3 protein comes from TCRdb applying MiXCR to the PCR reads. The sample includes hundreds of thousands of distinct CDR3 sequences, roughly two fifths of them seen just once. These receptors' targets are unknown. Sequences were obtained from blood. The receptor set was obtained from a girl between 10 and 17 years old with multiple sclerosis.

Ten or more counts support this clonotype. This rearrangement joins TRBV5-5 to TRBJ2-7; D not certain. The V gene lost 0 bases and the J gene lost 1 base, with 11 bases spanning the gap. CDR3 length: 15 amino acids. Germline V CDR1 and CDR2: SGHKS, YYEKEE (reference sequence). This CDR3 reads CASSLAVGESYEQYF. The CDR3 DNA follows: TGTGCCAGCAGCTTGGCTGTTGGTGAGTCCTACGAGCAGTACTTC.

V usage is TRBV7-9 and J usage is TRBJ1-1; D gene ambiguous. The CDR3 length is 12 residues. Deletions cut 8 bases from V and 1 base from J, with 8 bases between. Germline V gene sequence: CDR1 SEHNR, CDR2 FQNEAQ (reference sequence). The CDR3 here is CASRGRNTEAFF. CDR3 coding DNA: TGTGCCAGCCGCGGCCGGAACACTGAAGCTTTCTTT.

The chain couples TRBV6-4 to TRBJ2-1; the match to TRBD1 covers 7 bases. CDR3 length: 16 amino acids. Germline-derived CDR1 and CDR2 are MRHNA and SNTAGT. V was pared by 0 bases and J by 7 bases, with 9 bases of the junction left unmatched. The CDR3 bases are TGTGCCAGCAGTGACTCGCCTTCAGCCAGGGGGAATGAGCAGTTCTTC. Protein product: CASSDSPSARGNEQFF.

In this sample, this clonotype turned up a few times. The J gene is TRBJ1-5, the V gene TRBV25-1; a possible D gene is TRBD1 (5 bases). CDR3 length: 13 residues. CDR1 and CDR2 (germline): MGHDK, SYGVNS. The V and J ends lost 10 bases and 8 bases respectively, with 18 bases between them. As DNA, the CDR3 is TGTGCCACCCCGCAATGGGGCCCCAAGCCCCAGCATTTT. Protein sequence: CATPQWGPKPQHF.

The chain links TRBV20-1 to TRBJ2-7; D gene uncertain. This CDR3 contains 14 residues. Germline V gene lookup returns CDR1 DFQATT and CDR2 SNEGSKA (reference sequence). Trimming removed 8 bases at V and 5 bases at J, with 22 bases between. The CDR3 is CSCSIGGFGNEQYF. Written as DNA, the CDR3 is TGCAGTTGCTCGATTGGCGGATTTGGGAACGAGCAGTACTTC.

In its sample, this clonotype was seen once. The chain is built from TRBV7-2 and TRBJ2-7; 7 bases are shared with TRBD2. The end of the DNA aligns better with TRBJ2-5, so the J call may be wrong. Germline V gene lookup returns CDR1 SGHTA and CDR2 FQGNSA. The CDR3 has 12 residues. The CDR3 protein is CASTGRKVTQYF. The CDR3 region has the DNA TGTGCCAGCACCGGGAGGAAGGTGACCCAGTACTTC.

The CDR3, as DNA: TGTGCCAGCAGTCAGGTCACAGGGGGTCAGCCCCAGCATTTT. It specifies CASSQVTGGQPQHF. This rearrangement joins TRBV12-3 or TRBV12-4 to TRBJ1-5; TRBD1 matches at 8 bases. This CDR3 region has 14 residues. Trimming took 5 bases from V and 6 from J; bases not matched to a gene: 6.

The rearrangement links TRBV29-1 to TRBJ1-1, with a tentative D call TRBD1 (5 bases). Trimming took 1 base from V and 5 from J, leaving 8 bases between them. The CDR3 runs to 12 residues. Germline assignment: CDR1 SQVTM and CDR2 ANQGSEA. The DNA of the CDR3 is TGCAGCGTTGAAGTGGGGGGGACTGAAGCTTTCTTT. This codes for CSVEVGGTEAFF.

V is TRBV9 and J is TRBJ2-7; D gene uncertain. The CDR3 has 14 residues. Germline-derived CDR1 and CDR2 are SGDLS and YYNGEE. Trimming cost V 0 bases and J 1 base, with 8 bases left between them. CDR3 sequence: CASSVGQRSYEQYF. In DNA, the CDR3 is TGTGCCAGCAGCGTAGGGCAGAGATCCTACGAGCAGTACTTC.

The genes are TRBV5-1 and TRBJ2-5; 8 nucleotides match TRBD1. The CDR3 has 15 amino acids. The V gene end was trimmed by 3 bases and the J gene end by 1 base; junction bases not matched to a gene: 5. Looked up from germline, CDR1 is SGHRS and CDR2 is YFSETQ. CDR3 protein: CASSSGTGIQETQYF. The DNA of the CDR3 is TGCGCCAGCAGCTCGGGGACAGGAATCCAAGAGACCCAGTACTTC.

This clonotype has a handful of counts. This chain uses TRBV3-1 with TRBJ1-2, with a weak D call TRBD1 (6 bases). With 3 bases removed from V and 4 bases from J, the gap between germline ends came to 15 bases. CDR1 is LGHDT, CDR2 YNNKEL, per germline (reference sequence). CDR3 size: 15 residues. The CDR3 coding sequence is TGTGCCAGCAGCCAGGACGGACAGACCTCCTATGGCTACACCTTC. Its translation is CASSQDGQTSYGYTF. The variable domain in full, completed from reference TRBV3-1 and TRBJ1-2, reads DTAVSQTPKYLVTQMGNDKSIKCEQNLGHDTMYWYKQDSKKFLKIMFSYNNKELIINETVPNRFSPKSPDKAHLNLHINSLELGDSAVYFCASSQDGQTSYGYTFGSGTRLTVV.

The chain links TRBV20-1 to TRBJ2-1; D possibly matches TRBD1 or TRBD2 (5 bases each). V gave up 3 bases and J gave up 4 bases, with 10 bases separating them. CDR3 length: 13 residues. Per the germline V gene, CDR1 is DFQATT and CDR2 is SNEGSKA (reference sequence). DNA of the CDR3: TGCAGTGCTAGCGGGGCCACTTACAATGAGCAGTTCTTC. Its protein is CSASGATYNEQFF.

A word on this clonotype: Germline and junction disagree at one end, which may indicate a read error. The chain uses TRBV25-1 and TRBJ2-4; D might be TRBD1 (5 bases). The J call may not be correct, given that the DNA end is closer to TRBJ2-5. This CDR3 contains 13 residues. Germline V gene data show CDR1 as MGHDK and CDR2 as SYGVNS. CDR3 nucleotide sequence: TGTGCCAGCAGGGAATGGGGCGGAGAGACCCAGTACTTC. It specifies CASREWGGETQYF.

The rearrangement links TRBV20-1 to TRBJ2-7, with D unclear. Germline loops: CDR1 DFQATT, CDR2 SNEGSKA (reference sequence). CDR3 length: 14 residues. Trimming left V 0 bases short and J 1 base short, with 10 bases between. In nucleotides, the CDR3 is TGCAGTGCTAGAGATAATTCAGTTTCCTACGAGCAGTACTTC. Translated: CSARDNSVSYEQYF.

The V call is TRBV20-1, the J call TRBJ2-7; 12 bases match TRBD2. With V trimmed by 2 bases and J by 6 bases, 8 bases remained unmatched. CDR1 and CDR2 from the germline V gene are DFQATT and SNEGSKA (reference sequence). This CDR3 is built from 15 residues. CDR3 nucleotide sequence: TGCAGTGCTAGAAGACTAGCGGGAGTTTTGGGCGAGCAGTACTTC. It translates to CSARRLAGVLGEQYF.

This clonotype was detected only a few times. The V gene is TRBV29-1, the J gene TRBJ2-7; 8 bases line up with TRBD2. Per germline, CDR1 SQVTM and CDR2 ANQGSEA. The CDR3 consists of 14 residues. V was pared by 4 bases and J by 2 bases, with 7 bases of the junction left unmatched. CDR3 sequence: CSVAPRGGTYEQYF. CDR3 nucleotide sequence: TGCAGCGTTGCGCCTCGGGGGGGGACCTACGAGCAGTACTTC.

Here the CDR3 DNA reads TGTGCCAGCGGAATGATGGGCACTGAAGCTTTCTTT. As protein: CASGMMGTEAFF. The V gene is TRBV7-2, the J gene TRBJ1-1; D unclear. The V gene lost 8 bases and the J gene lost 4 bases, with 11 bases spanning the gap. The CDR3 contains 12 residues. Germline V gives CDR1 SGHTA, CDR2 FQGNSA.

CDR3 sequence reads: CASSQAVVGGIEQFF. The CDR3 DNA follows: TGTGCCAGCAGCCAAGCGGTAGTTGGGGGAATTGAGCAGTTCTTC. The rearrangement links TRBV4-2 to TRBJ2-1; D possibly uses TRBD1 or TRBD2 (5 bases each). Germline CDR1 and CDR2: LGHNA and YNFKEQ. The V gene lost 1 base and the J gene lost 9 bases, with 16 bases spanning the gap. This CDR3 spans 15 amino acids.

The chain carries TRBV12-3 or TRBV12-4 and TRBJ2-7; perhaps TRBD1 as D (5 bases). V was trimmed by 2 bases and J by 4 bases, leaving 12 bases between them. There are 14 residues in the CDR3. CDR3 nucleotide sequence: TGTGCCAGCAGTTTATCCAGGGCTAGATACGAGCAGTACTTC. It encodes CASSLSRARYEQYF.

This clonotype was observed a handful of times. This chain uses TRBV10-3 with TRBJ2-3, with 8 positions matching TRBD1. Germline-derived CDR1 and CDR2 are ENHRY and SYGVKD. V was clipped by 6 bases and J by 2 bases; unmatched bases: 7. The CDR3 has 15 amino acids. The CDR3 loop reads CAIRPDRDNTDTQYF. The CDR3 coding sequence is TGTGCCATCAGACCGGACAGGGACAACACAGATACGCAGTATTTT.

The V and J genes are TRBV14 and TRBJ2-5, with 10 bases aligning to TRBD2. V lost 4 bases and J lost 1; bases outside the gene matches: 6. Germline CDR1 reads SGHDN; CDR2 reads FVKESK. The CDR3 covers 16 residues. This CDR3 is CASSPGASGGQETQYF. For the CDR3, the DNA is TGTGCCAGCAGCCCCGGGGCTAGCGGGGGCCAAGAGACCCAGTACTTC.

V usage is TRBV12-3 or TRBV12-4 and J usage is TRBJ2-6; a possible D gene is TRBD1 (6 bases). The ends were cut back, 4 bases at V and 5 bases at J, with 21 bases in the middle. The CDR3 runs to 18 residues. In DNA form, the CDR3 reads TGTGCCAGCAGTTCCTTGTTACTAAGGGGGTCCTGGGCCAACGTCCTGACTTTC. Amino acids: CASSSLLLRGSWANVLTF.

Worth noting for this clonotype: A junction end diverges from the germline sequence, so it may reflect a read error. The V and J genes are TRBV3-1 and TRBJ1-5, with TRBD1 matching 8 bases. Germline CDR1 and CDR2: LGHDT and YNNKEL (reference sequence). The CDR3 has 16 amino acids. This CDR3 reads CASGQGTGPGNQPQHF. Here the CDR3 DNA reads TGTGCCAGCGGCCAGGGGACAGGACCGGGCAATCAGCCCCAGCATTTT. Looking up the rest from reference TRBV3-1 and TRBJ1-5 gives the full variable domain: DTAVSQTPKYLVTQMGNDKSIKCEQNLGHDTMYWYKQDSKKFLKIMFSYNNKELIINETVPNRFSPKSPDKAHLNLHINSLELGDSAVYFCASGQGTGPGNQPQHFGDGTRLSIL.

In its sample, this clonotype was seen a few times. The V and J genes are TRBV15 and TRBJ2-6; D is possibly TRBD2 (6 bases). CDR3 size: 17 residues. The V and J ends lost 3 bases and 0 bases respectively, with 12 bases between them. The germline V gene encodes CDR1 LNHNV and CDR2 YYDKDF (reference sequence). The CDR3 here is CATSRGLGGSGANVLTF. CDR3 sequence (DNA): TGTGCCACCAGCAGGGGTCTGGGGGGCTCTGGGGCCAACGTCCTGACTTTC.

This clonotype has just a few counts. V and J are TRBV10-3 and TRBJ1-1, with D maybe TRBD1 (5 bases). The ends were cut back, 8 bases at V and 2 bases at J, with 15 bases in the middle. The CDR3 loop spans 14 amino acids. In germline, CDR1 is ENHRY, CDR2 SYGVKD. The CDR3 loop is CAIWAGILNTEAFF. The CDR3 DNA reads TGTGCCATCTGGGCAGGGATACTTAACACTGAAGCTTTCTTT.

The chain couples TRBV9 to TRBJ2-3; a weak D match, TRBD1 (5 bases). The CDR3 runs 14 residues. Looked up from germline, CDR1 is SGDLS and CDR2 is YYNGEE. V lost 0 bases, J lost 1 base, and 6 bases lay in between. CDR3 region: CASSVAQGTDTQYF. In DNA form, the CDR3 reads TGTGCCAGCAGCGTAGCACAGGGCACAGATACGCAGTATTTT.

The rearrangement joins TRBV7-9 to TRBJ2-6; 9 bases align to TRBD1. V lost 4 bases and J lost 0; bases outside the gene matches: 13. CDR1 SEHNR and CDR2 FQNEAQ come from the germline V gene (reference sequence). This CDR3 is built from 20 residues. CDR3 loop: CASSSKGGQGPNSGANVLTF. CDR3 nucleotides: TGTGCCAGCAGCTCAAAGGGAGGACAGGGGCCAAACTCTGGGGCCAACGTCCTGACTTTC. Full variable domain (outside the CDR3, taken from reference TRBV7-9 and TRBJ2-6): DTGVSQNPRHKITKRGQNVTFRCDPISEHNRLYWYRQTLGQGPEFLTYFQNEAQLEKSRLLSDRFSAERPKGSFSTLEIQRTEQGDSAMYLCASSSKGGQGPNSGANVLTFGAGSRLTVL.

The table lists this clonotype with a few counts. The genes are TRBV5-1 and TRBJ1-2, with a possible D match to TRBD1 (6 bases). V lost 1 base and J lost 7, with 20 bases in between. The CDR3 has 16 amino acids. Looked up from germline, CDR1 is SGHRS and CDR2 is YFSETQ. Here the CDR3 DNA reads TGCGCCAGCAGCTTGACGGGGGCCGTTTATACCGCTGGCTACACCTTC. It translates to CASSLTGAVYTAGYTF.

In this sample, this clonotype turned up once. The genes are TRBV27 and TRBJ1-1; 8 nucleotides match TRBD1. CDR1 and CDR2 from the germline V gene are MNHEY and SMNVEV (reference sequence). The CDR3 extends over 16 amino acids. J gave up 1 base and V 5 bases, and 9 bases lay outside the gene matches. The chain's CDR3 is CASSLRTGRGNTEAFF. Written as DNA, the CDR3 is TGTGCCAGCAGTCTACGGACAGGGAGGGGGAACACTGAAGCTTTCTTT.

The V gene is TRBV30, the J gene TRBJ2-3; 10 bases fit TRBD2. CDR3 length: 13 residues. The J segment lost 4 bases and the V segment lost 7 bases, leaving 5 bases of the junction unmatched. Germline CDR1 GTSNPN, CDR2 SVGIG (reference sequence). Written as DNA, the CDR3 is TGTGCCTCTGCCCTAGCGGGGGCAGATACGCAGTATTTT. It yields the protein CASALAGADTQYF.

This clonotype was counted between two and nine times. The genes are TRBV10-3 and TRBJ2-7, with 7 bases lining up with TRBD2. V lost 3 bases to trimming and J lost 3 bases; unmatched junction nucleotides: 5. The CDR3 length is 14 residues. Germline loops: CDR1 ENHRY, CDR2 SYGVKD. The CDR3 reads CAISDGTKYYEQYF. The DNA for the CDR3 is TGTGCCATCAGTGACGGGACTAAGTACTACGAGCAGTACTTC.